This TCR beta chain was obtained from a study of blood T cell repertoires in COVID-19. Between the trimmed V and J ends, which lost 4 bases and 4 bases, there was a span of 13 bases. The CDR3 has 15 residues. The V gene's germline CDR1 is SGHNT and CDR2 YENEEA. The assay was immunoSEQ multiplex PCR, and TCRdb's table has in-frame clones only and misses some. The sample has approximately 260,000 clones, over 75% seen once. This clone was counted a single time. Specimen: peripheral blood. This chain links TRBV11-3 with TRBJ2-2, with no clear D. The sequence was obtained from a woman aged 40 to 49 who had recovered from COVID-19. The CDR3 nucleotides are TGTGCCAGCAGCTCGATCTCAGGTCCCACCGGGGAGCTGTTTTTT. This gives the protein CASSSISGPTGELFF.